A single sample gave rise to the 5 T cell receptor beta chains below, sequenced in a study of cytomegalovirus exposure and HLA in healthy donors. PCR employed 60 Vbeta and 13 Jbeta primers. TCRdb keeps only in-frame clones here, not all; method: immunoSEQ multiplex PCR. This sample yields 150,000 to 200,000 clones, of which roughly 79% are seen a single time; roughly 1.2% belongs to the top ten. Sequencing was carried out using PBMCs. All receptors derive from a woman in her 50s in good health and CMV-seronegative.

The chain recombines TRBV28 with TRBJ2-7; a weak D match, TRBD1 (6 bases). Germline V gives CDR1 MDHEN, CDR2 SYDVKM. Trimming shortened V by 1 base and J by 6 bases, and 16 bases separated the two germline ends. This CDR3 contains 15 residues. The CDR3 spells CASSLSRTVSSEQYF. Written as DNA, the CDR3 is TGTGCCAGCAGTTTATCAAGGACAGTGAGCTCCGAGCAGTACTTC.

J is TRBJ1-1 and V is TRBV7-6; tentatively, D is TRBD1 (5 bases). The CDR3 spans 16 residues. Germline values: CDR1 SGHVS, CDR2 FNYEAQ. V was pared by 4 bases and J by 0 bases, with 15 bases between. The CDR3 DNA follows: TGTGCCAGCAGCTCGCCTCTGGACACCGTGAACACTGAAGCTTTCTTT. It specifies CASSSPLDTVNTEAFF.

This chain links TRBV7-9 with TRBJ1-3, with D unresolved. The CDR3 is made up of 17 amino acids. V lost 3 bases and J 0 bases, leaving 15 bases between the germline ends. From germline, CDR1 is SEHNR and CDR2 FQNEAQ (reference sequence). The CDR3 nucleotides are TGTGCCAGCAGCTTTTTCCCCCGCCCTAACTCTGGAAACACCATATATTTT. Its translation is CASSFFPRPNSGNTIYF.

This clone was counted a few times. The CDR3 sequence: CASSLLPAEPQHF. The CDR3 coding sequence is TGTGCCAGCAGTTTATTACCCGCGGAGCCCCAGCATTTT. The V gene is TRBV27, the J gene TRBJ1-5; D not certain. The CDR3 runs 13 residues. Germline V gene lookup returns CDR1 MNHEY and CDR2 SMNVEV (reference sequence). V lost 1 base, J lost 8 bases, and 9 bases lay in between.

The chain carries TRBV27 and TRBJ2-7, with D maybe TRBD1 (6 bases). Trimming removed 7 bases at V and 2 bases at J, with 9 bases between. The length of the CDR3 is 12 residues. The germline V gene has CDR1 MNHEY and CDR2 SMNVEV (reference sequence). CDR3 protein: CASKDSTYEQYF. In DNA form, the CDR3 reads TGTGCCAGCAAGGACAGTACCTACGAGCAGTACTTC.